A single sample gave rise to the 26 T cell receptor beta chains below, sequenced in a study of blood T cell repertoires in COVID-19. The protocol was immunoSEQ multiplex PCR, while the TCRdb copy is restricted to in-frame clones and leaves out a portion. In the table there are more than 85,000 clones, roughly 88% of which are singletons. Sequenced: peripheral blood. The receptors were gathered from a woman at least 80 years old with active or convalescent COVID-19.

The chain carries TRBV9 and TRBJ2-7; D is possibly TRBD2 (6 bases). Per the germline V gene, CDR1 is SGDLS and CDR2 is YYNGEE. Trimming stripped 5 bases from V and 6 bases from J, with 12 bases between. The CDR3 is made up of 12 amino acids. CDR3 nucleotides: TGTGCCAGCAGTGGTTATAGCGGCGAGCAGTACTTC. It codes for CASSGYSGEQYF.

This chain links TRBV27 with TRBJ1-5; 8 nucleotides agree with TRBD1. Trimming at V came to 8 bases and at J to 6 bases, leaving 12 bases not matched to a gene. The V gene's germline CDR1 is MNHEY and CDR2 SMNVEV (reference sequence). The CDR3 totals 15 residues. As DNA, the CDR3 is TGTGCCAGCCGGAGGGGAACAGGGGGAGGTCAGCCCCAGCATTTT. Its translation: CASRRGTGGGQPQHF.

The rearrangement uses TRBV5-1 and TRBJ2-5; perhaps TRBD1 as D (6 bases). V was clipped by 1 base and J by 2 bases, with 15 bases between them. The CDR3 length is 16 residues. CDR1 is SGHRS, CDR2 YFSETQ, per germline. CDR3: CASSLTAGARQETQYF. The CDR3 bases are TGCGCCAGCAGCTTGACGGCAGGGGCAAGGCAAGAGACCCAGTACTTC.

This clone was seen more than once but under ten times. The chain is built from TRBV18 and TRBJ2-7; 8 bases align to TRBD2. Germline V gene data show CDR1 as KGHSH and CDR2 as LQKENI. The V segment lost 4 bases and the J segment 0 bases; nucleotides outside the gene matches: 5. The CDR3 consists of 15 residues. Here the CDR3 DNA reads TGTGCCAGCTCACGGGGACTAGGGGACTCCTACGAGCAGTACTTC. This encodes CASSRGLGDSYEQYF.

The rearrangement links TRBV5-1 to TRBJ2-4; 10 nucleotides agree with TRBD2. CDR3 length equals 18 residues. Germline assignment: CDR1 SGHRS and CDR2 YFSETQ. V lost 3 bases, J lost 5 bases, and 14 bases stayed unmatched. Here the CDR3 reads CASSYQSGRGIHQNIQYF. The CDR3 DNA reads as TGCGCCAGCAGCTACCAGAGCGGGAGGGGTATACACCAAAACATTCAGTACTTC.

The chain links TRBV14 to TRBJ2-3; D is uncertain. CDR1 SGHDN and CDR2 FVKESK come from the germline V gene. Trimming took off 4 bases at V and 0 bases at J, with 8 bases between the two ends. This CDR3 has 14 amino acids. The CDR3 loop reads CASSPLASTDTQYF. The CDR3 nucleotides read TGTGCCAGCAGCCCTTTGGCCAGCACAGATACGCAGTATTTT.

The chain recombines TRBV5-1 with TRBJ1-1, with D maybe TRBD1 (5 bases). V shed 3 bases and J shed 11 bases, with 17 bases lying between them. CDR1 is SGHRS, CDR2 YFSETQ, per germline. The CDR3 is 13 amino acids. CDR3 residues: CASSSDQGTDAFF. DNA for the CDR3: TGCGCCAGCAGCTCAGATCAGGGCACCGATGCTTTCTTT.

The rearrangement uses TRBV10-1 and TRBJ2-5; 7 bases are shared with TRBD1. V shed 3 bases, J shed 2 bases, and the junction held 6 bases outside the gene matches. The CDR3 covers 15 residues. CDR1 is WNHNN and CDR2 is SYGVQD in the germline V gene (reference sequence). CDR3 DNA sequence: TGCGCCAGCAGTGATGGCAGGGGGAAACAAGAGACCCAGTACTTC. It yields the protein CASSDGRGKQETQYF.

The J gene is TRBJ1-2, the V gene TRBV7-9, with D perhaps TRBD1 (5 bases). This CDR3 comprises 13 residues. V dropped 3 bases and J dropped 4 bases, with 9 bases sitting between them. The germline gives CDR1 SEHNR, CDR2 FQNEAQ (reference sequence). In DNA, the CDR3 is TGTGCCAGCAGCTTGCAGGGTAGCTATGGCTACACCTTC. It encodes CASSLQGSYGYTF.

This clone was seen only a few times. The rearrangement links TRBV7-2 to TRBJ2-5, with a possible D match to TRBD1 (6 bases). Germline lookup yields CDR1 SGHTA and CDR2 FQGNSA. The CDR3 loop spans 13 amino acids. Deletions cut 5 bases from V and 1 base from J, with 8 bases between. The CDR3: CASSRQVQETQYF. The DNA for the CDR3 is TGTGCCAGCAGCCGACAGGTCCAAGAGACCCAGTACTTC.

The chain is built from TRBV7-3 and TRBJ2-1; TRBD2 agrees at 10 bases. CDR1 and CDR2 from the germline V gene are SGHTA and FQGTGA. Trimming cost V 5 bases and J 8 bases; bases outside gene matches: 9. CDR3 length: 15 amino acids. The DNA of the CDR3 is TGTGCCAGCAGCCCAACTAGCGGGAAGCACCATGAGCAGTTCTTC. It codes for CASSPTSGKHHEQFF.

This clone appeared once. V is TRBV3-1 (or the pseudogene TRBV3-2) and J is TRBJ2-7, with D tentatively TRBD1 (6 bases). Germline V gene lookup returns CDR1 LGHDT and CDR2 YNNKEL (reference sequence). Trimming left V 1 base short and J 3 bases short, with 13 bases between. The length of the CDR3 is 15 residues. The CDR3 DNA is TGTGCCAGCAGCCAAGGGAAAGGACAGTTCTACGAGCAGTACTTC. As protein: CASSQGKGQFYEQYF.

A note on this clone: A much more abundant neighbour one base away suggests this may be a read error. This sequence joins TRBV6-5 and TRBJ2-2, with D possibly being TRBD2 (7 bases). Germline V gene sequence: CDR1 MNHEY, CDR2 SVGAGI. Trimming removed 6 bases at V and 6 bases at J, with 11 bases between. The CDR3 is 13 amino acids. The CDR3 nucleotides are TGTGCCAGCAGAGAGGGGGGGGCCGGGGAGCTGTTTTTT. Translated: CASREGGAGELFF.

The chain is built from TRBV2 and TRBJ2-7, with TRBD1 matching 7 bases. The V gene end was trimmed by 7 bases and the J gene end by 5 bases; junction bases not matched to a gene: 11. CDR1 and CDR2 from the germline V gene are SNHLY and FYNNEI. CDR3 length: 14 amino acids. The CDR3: CASTLTGYSDEQYF. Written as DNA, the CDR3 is TGTGCCAGCACCCTGACAGGGTATAGTGACGAGCAGTACTTC.

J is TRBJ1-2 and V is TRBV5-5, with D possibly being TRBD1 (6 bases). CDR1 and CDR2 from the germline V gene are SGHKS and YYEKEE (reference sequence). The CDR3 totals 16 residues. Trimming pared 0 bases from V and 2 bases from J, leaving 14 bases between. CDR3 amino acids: CASSLDYRAGNYGYTF. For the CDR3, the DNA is TGTGCCAGCAGCTTGGACTACAGGGCCGGGAACTATGGCTACACCTTC.

In nucleotides, the CDR3 is TGCGCCAGCAGAGTGGGGGGAGTAACCTACAATGAGCAGTTCTTC. This translates into CASRVGGVTYNEQFF. The chain joins TRBV5-1 to TRBJ2-1; tentative D call: TRBD2 (6 bases). The germline gives CDR1 SGHRS, CDR2 YFSETQ. The CDR3 spans 15 residues. V was pared by 5 bases and J by 2 bases, with 14 bases between.

CDR3 in amino acids: CASSQGALPYGYTF. The CDR3 DNA reads as TGTGCCAGCAGCCAAGGGGCGTTACCCTATGGCTACACCTTC. This chain uses TRBV4-2 with TRBJ1-2; D unresolved. Germline lookup yields CDR1 LGHNA and CDR2 YNFKEQ. Trimming pared 1 base from V and 4 bases from J, leaving 10 bases between. The CDR3 covers 14 residues.

CDR3 DNA: TGTGCCACCAGCAGAGGACTAGCGGTCTACAATGAGCAGTTCTTC. Its protein is CATSRGLAVYNEQFF. The chain links TRBV15 to TRBJ2-1; 9 positions match TRBD2. This CDR3 is 15 amino acids long. J lost 3 bases, V lost 1 base, and 1 base had no gene match. Germline lookup yields CDR1 LNHNV and CDR2 YYDKDF (reference sequence).

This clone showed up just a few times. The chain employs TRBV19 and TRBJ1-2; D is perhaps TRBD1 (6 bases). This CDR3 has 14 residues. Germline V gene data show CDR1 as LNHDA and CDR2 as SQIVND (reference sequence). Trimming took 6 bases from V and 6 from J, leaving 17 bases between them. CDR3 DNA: TGTGCCAGTAGGAGCAGGGGTTTAGTTGATGGCTACACCTTC. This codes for CASRSRGLVDGYTF.

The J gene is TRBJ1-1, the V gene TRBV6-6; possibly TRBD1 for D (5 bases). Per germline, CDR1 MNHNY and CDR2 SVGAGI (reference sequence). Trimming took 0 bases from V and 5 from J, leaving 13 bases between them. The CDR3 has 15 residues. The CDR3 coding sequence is TGTGCCAGCAGTTACTCAGCCAGGGAGGGGACTGAAGCTTTCTTT. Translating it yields CASSYSAREGTEAFF.

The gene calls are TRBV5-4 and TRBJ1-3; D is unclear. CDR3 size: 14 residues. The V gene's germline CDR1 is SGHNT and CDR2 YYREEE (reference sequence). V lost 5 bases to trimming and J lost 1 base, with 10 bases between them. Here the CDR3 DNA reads TGTGCCAGCAGTCGCCAGTCTTCTGGAAACACCATATATTTT. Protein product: CASSRQSSGNTIYF.

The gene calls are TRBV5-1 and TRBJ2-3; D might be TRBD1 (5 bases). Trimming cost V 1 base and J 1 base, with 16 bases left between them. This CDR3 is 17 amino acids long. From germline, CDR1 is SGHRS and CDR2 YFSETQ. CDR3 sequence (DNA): TGCGCCAGCAGCTTGCCTCAGACAGCGTCCGGCACAGATACGCAGTATTTT. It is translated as CASSLPQTASGTDTQYF.

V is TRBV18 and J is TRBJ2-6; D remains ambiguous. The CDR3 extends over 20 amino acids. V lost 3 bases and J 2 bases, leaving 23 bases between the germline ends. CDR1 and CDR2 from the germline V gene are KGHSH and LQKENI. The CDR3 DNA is TGTGCCAGCTCACCTCATCAGGTTGGCTCCCGCTCGGCTGGGGCCAACGTCCTGACTTTC. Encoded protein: CASSPHQVGSRSAGANVLTF. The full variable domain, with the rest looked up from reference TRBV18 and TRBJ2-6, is NAGVMQNPRHLVRRRGQEARLRCSPMKGHSHVYWYRQLPEEGLKFMVYLQKENIIDESGMPKERFSAEFPKEGPSILRIQQVVRGDSAAYFCASSPHQVGSRSAGANVLTFGAGSRLTVL.

CDR3 protein: CASSLVGAYEQYF. The CDR3 DNA is TGTGCCAGCAGTTTGGTAGGGGCGTACGAGCAGTACTTC. The rearrangement joins TRBV27 to TRBJ2-7, with D perhaps TRBD1 (5 bases). The CDR3 has 13 amino acids. Germline CDR1 reads MNHEY; CDR2 reads SMNVEV (reference sequence). With 3 bases removed from V and 4 bases from J, the gap between germline ends came to 10 bases.

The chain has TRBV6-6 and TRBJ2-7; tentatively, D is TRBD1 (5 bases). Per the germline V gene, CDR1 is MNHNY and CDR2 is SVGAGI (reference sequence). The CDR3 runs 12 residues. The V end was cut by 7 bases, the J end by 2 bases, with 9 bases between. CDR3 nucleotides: TGTGCCAGCAAGACAGAGACCTACGAGCAGTACTTC. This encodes CASKTETYEQYF.

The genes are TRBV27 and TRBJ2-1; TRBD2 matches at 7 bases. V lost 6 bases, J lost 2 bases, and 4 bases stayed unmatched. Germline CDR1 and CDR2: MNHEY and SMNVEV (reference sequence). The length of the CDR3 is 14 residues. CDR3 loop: CASRGDYTYNEQFF. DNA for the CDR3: TGTGCCAGCAGAGGGGACTACACCTACAATGAGCAGTTCTTC.